This T cell receptor beta chain appears in the sequencing data of a study of control samples from healthy donors and cancer patients. Germline V gene sequence: CDR1 SEHNR, CDR2 FQNEAQ (reference sequence). The germline V and J ends were trimmed by 1 base and 6 bases, with 15 bases remaining between them. CDR3 length: 15 residues. Assay: immunoSEQ multiplex PCR; the TCRdb copy retains only in-frame clones and omits some. The table records 100,000 to 150,000 clones, 80% to 95% of them present only once. This sequence was found in a man aged 35-49 years in good health. The gene calls are TRBV7-9 and TRBJ1-1; D uncertain. Sequencing input: blood. The CDR3, as DNA: TGTGCCAGCAGCTTAGAAGGGTCCTATCTCCCTGAAGCTTTCTTT. Protein sequence: CASSLEGSYLPEAFF.